The 29 T cell receptor beta chains below were found in one sample sequenced in a study of identical twins. Via MiXCR, TCRdb re-called the 5' RACE reads, giving one row per CDR3 protein. Seen here are approximately 1.8 million distinct CDR3 sequences, 25% to 35% observed once, and the top ten hold about 0.27%. The specimen sequenced was cord blood. These receptors came from a newborn girl in good health.

In this sample, this clonotype turned up a few times. This CDR3 reads CSARGLAGSNEQFF. The CDR3 DNA reads as TGCAGTGCTAGAGGACTAGCGGGAAGTAATGAGCAGTTCTTC. The rearrangement joins TRBV20-1 to TRBJ2-1, with TRBD2 identical over 11 bases. Germline-derived CDR1 and CDR2 are DFQATT and SNEGSKA (reference sequence). CDR3 length: 14 amino acids. V was pared by 1 base and J by 7 bases, with 3 bases of the junction left unmatched.

This clonotype was picked up a small number of times. The rearrangement joins TRBV24-1 to TRBJ2-1; D tentatively fits TRBD1 or TRBD2 (5 bases each). The CDR3 runs to 16 residues. V dropped 6 bases and J dropped 4 bases, with 18 bases sitting between them. From germline, CDR1 is KGHDR and CDR2 SFDVKD. As DNA, the CDR3 is TGTGCCACCAGTCCCAATGGGTGGGGGAAGTACAATGAGCAGTTCTTC. This gives the protein CATSPNGWGKYNEQFF.

This sequence joins TRBV5-1 and TRBJ2-5; the D gene could be TRBD1 or TRBD2 (5 bases each). Germline V gene sequence: CDR1 SGHRS, CDR2 YFSETQ. CDR3 length equals 12 residues. The V end was cut by 1 base, the J end by 11 bases, with 12 bases between. CDR3 nucleotide sequence: TGCGCCAGCAGCTTGATGGGGGATGAGCAGTACTTC. It encodes CASSLMGDEQYF.

This clonotype has a handful of counts. The chain joins TRBV28 to TRBJ1-4, with TRBD1 matching 8 bases. V was clipped by 5 bases and J by 8 bases; unmatched bases: 10. CDR1 MDHEN and CDR2 SYDVKM come from the germline V gene. The CDR3 sequence is 15 residues long. Written as DNA, the CDR3 is TGTGCCAGCAGTGCCCTGGACAGGGTGGTGGAAAAACTGTTTTTT. Its translation: CASSALDRVVEKLFF.

In this sample, this clonotype turned up a few times. This chain links TRBV29-1 with TRBJ2-5, with a weak D call TRBD1 (6 bases). Germline CDR1 and CDR2: SQVTM and ANQGSEA. Trimming left V 0 bases short and J 4 bases short, with 12 bases between. CDR3 length equals 14 residues. The CDR3 DNA is TGCAGCGTTGAAGAAGACGGGACAAGAGAGACCCAGTACTTC. It translates to CSVEEDGTRETQYF.

This clonotype was counted between two and nine times. This chain links TRBV29-1 with TRBJ1-1, with D possibly matching TRBD1 (6 bases). Trimming pared 5 bases from V and 4 bases from J, leaving 17 bases between. The CDR3 is 14 amino acids. Germline V gene lookup returns CDR1 SQVTM and CDR2 ANQGSEA. The CDR3 protein is CSVRADRMGTEAFF. The CDR3 DNA reads as TGCAGCGTTAGGGCAGACAGGATGGGCACTGAAGCTTTCTTT.

The chain couples TRBV24-1 to TRBJ2-1, with 9 bases lining up with TRBD1. This CDR3 is built from 15 residues. V was pared by 4 bases and J by 6 bases, with 6 bases of the junction left unmatched. The germline V gene has CDR1 KGHDR and CDR2 SFDVKD. The DNA for the CDR3 is TGTGCCACCAGTGAGGGGACAGGGTTTTGCAATGAGCAGTTCTTC. This codes for CATSEGTGFCNEQFF.

This clonotype was counted at least ten times. The chain carries TRBV18 and TRBJ2-5; D unclear. Germline V lookup: CDR1 KGHSH, CDR2 LQKENI. V was cut by 8 bases and J by 1 base, with 8 bases left in between. The CDR3 covers 12 residues. The CDR3 sequence: CASSLFQETQYF. For the CDR3, the DNA is TGTGCCAGCAGTTTATTCCAAGAGACCCAGTACTTC.

This clonotype was detected only a few times. The chain joins TRBV27 to TRBJ2-1; 8 nucleotides line up with TRBD1. Germline assignment: CDR1 MNHEY and CDR2 SMNVEV (reference sequence). Trimming cost V 9 bases and J 5 bases; bases outside gene matches: 9. The CDR3 is 14 amino acids. The CDR3 protein is CASNRAGGHNEQFF. CDR3 sequence (DNA): TGTGCCAGTAATAGGGCAGGGGGCCACAATGAGCAGTTCTTC.

This clonotype has just one count. The CDR3 protein is CASRLYGNTEAFF. CDR3 in DNA: TGCGCCAGCAGGCTTTATGGGAACACTGAAGCTTTCTTT. V usage is TRBV5-1 and J usage is TRBJ1-1; unclear D gene. The CDR3 extends over 13 amino acids. Deletions cut 5 bases from V and 1 base from J, with 9 bases between. Looked up from germline, CDR1 is SGHRS and CDR2 is YFSETQ.

The sample holds a few counts of this clonotype. The V gene is TRBV7-2, the J gene TRBJ2-3; 10 bases line up with TRBD2. The germline CDR1 and CDR2 sequences are SGHTA and FQGNSA. The V gene end was trimmed by 8 bases and the J gene end by 2 bases; junction bases not matched to a gene: 10. CDR3 length equals 16 residues. The CDR3 sequence: CASWGLAKGATDTQYF. The CDR3 region has the DNA TGTGCCAGCTGGGGACTAGCGAAAGGGGCCACAGATACGCAGTATTTT.

This clonotype appeared a few times. The chain has TRBV7-8 and TRBJ2-5; tentative D call: TRBD1 (6 bases). Looked up from germline, CDR1 is SGHVS and CDR2 is FQNEAQ. The CDR3 length is 10 residues. The ends were cut back, 5 bases at V and 10 bases at J, with 8 bases in the middle. CDR3 region: CASSDRSQYF. In DNA form, the CDR3 reads TGTGCCAGCAGCGACAGGAGCCAGTACTTC.

This clonotype was seen more than once but under ten times. This rearrangement joins TRBV20-1 to TRBJ2-1, with D tentatively TRBD2 (6 bases). In germline, CDR1 is DFQATT, CDR2 SNEGSKA (reference sequence). CDR3 length: 15 residues. The V end was cut by 2 bases, the J end by 5 bases, with 16 bases between. The CDR3 DNA follows: TGCAGTGCTAGATCCTACCTGACTAGAGACAATGAGCAGTTCTTC. It is translated as CSARSYLTRDNEQFF.

Notes on this clonotype: The junction and the germline gene differ at one end; a read error may be behind it. The CDR3 DNA sequence: TGTGCCAGCAGCCATGGACAGGGGGGCTACGGGCAGTACTTC. It translates to CASSHGQGGYGQYF. V usage is TRBV3-1 and J usage is TRBJ2-7, with TRBD1 matching 10 bases. The CDR3 is made up of 14 amino acids. CDR1 and CDR2 (germline): LGHDT, YNNKEL (reference sequence).

In its sample, this clonotype was seen a few times. The chain combines TRBV6-2 or TRBV6-3 with TRBJ2-1, with D uncertain. CDR3 length equals 13 residues. Trimming removed 6 bases at V and 8 bases at J, with 14 bases between. CDR1 and CDR2 from the germline V gene are MNHEY and SVGEGT. CDR3: CASSTYPGHEQFF. CDR3 DNA: TGTGCCAGCAGCACATACCCTGGCCATGAGCAGTTCTTC.

The table lists this clonotype with a few counts. The CDR3 DNA sequence: TGTGCCACCAGTGATGGACAGACAGGGGGGGGTCAGCCCCAGCATTTT. Translating gives CATSDGQTGGGQPQHF. The chain employs TRBV24-1 and TRBJ1-5, with TRBD1 matching 9 bases. CDR1 and CDR2 from the germline V gene are KGHDR and SFDVKD. The CDR3 extends over 16 amino acids. With 3 bases clipped from V and 6 bases from J, the junction kept 8 bases outside the gene matches.

This CDR3 reads CASSLIRATNEKLFF. For the CDR3, the DNA is TGTGCCAGCAGCTTAATCCGGGCAACTAATGAAAAACTGTTTTTT. The chain uses TRBV7-6 and TRBJ1-4, with D unresolved. Germline loops: CDR1 SGHVS, CDR2 FNYEAQ. CDR3 length: 15 residues. The V end lost 2 bases, the J end lost 0 bases, and 7 bases lay between the germline ends.

This rearrangement joins TRBV28 to TRBJ2-7; 12 positions match TRBD2. This CDR3 is 16 amino acids long. Per germline, CDR1 MDHEN and CDR2 SYDVKM. V was clipped by 4 bases and J by 4 bases; unmatched bases: 8. The CDR3 DNA follows: TGTGCCAGCAGTTCCCTAGCGGGAGGGCTTCTTTACGAGCAGTACTTC. It codes for CASSSLAGGLLYEQYF.

In this sample, this clonotype turned up a few times. V and J are TRBV16 and TRBJ1-5; D remains ambiguous. Germline-derived CDR1 and CDR2 are KGHSY and FQNENV. V was clipped by 3 bases and J by 4 bases, with 7 bases between them. The length of the CDR3 is 13 residues. The CDR3 protein is CASSHNGNQPQHF. CDR3 nucleotide sequence: TGTGCCAGCAGCCACAACGGTAATCAGCCCCAGCATTTT.

This chain joins TRBV2 and TRBJ2-3, with 9 bases aligning to TRBD2. V shed 10 bases and J 3 bases; nucleotides not matched to a gene: 14. Germline CDR1 SNHLY, CDR2 FYNNEI. The CDR3 covers 16 residues. DNA of the CDR3: TGTGCCACCCTTATACTAGCGGGCAGAGAGACAGATACGCAGTATTTT. The encoded protein is CATLILAGRETDTQYF. The entire variable domain, with the rest obtained from reference TRBV2 and TRBJ2-3, is as follows: EPEVTQTPSHQVTQMGQEVILRCVPISNHLYFYWYRQILGQKVEFLVSFYNNEISEKSEIFDDQFSVERPDGSNFTLKIRSTKLEDSAMYFCATLILAGRETDTQYFGPGTRLTVL.

V and J are TRBV7-8 and TRBJ2-5; D gene ambiguous. This CDR3 is 16 amino acids long. Germline assignment: CDR1 SGHVS and CDR2 FQNEAQ. Trimming took 7 bases from V and 0 from J, leaving 18 bases between them. CDR3 nucleotide sequence: TGTGCCAGCATAGAAGGACGAGTCACGTACCAAGAGACCCAGTACTTC. Protein product: CASIEGRVTYQETQYF.

To note about this clonotype: One junction end disagrees with the germline gene, perhaps due to a read error. This chain uses TRBV24-1 with TRBJ2-1, with TRBD2 matching 8 bases. The germline gives CDR1 KGHDR, CDR2 SFDVKD. The CDR3 is 16 residues long. The CDR3 protein is CAASENSAGGRNEQFF. CDR3 bases: TGTGCCGCCAGTGAAAATTCGGCGGGGGGTCGGAATGAGCAGTTCTTC.

On this clonotype itself: A read error may explain this, as a much larger clone is one base away. This chain connects TRBV29-1 to TRBJ2-4; 10 nucleotides match TRBD2. Germline V gene data show CDR1 as SQVTM and CDR2 as ANQGSEA. CDR3 size: 14 residues. The CDR3 region has the DNA TGCAGCGTTGAAAAAGGAGCGGGAGGGGACATTCAGCACTTC. Translating gives CSVEKGAGGDIQHF.

This clonotype was found many times. This chain joins TRBV27 and TRBJ2-1, with a possible D match to TRBD2 (5 bases). Trimming shortened V by 1 base and J by 4 bases, and 8 bases separated the two germline ends. Germline V gene data show CDR1 as MNHEY and CDR2 as SMNVEV (reference sequence). The CDR3 totals 14 residues. The CDR3 here is CASSLLGGYNEQFF. For the CDR3, the DNA is TGTGCCAGCAGTTTATTGGGCGGGTACAATGAGCAGTTCTTC.

The chain carries TRBV6-6 and TRBJ2-2, with D unclear. The CDR3 contains 14 residues. Trimming removed 4 bases from V and 8 bases from J, with 14 bases in between. CDR1 is MNHNY and CDR2 is SVGAGI in the germline V gene (reference sequence). Written as DNA, the CDR3 is TGTGCCAGCAGTTCCCCTACCATCACTGGGGAGCTGTTTTTT. This encodes CASSSPTITGELFF.

The chain combines TRBV10-3 with TRBJ2-2; 8 bases match TRBD2. CDR1 is ENHRY and CDR2 is SYGVKD in the germline V gene. The CDR3 is 13 residues long. J gave up 4 bases and V 11 bases, and 6 bases lay outside the gene matches. The CDR3 sequence is CASGTRGTGELFF. The CDR3 DNA reads TGTGCCTCGGGGACTAGGGGCACCGGGGAGCTGTTTTTT.

The chain employs TRBV28 and TRBJ1-1; D is unclear. V lost 4 bases, J lost 6 bases, and 15 bases lay in between. This CDR3 comprises 14 residues. In germline, CDR1 is MDHEN, CDR2 SYDVKM. DNA of the CDR3: TGTGCCAGCAGTTCGGGAGGCGCTGTGGCTGAAGCTTTCTTT. Protein: CASSSGGAVAEAFF.

This clonotype was seen a few times. This rearrangement joins TRBV5-6 to TRBJ1-2; no reliable D call. Germline V gene sequence: CDR1 SGHDT, CDR2 YYEEEE. The CDR3 totals 14 residues. Between the trimmed V and J ends, which lost 0 bases and 1 base, there was a span of 7 bases. CDR3 sequence (DNA): TGTGCCAGCAGCTTGGTGGGGAATAACTATGGCTACACCTTC. Its protein is CASSLVGNNYGYTF.

This clonotype occurred a few times. V is TRBV12-3 or TRBV12-4 and J is TRBJ2-1; 8 nucleotides line up with TRBD2. V shed 7 bases, J shed 0 bases, and the junction held 5 bases outside the gene matches. The CDR3 contains 15 residues. In nucleotides, the CDR3 is TGTGCCAGCACCACACTAGCGGTCTCCTACAATGAGCAGTTCTTC. Translating it yields CASTTLAVSYNEQFF.